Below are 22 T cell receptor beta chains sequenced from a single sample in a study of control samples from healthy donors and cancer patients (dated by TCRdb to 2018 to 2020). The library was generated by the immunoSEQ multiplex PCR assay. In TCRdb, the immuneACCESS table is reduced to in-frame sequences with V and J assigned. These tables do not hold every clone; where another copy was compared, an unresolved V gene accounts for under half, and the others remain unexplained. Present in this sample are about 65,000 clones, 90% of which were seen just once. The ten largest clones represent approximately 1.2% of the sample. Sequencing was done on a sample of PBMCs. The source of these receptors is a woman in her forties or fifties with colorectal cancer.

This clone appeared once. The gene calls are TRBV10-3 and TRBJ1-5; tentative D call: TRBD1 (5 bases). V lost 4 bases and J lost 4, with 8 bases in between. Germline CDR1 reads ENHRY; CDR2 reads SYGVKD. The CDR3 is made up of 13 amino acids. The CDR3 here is CAISGRANQPQHF. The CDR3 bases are TGTGCCATCAGTGGCAGGGCAAATCAGCCCCAGCATTTT.

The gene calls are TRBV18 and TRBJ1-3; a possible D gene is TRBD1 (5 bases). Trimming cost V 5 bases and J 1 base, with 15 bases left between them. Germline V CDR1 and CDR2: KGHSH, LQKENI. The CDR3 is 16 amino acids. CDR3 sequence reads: CASSGGSPNSGNTIYF. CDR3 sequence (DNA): TGTGCCAGCTCAGGGGGATCCCCTAATTCTGGAAACACCATATATTTT.

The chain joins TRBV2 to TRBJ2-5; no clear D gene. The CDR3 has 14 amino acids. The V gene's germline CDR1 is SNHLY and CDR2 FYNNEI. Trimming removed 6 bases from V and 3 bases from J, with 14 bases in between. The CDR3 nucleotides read TGTGCCAGCAGGGCAGGCCTATGGGAAGAGACCCAGTACTTC. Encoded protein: CASRAGLWEETQYF.

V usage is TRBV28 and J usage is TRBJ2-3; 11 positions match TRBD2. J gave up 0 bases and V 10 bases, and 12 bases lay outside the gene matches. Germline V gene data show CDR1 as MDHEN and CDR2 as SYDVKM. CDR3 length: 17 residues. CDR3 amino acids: CATNPSVAGGSTDTQYF. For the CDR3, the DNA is TGTGCCACCAACCCCTCGGTAGCGGGAGGGAGCACAGATACGCAGTATTTT.

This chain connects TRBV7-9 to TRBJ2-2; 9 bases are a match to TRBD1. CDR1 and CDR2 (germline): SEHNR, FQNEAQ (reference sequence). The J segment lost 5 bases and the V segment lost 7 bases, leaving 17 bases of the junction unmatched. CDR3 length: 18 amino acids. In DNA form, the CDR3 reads TGTGCCAGCATCAAGGACAGGGGATATCAGTGGAGAACCGGGGAGCTGTTTTTT. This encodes CASIKDRGYQWRTGELFF.

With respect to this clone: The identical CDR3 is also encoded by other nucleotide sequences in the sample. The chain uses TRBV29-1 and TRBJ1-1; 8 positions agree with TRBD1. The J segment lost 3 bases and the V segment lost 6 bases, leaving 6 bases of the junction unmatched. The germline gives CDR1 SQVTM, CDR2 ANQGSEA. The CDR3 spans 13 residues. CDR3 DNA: TGCAGCGTCCGGACAGGGAGGGACACTGAAGCTTTCTTT. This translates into CSVRTGRDTEAFF.

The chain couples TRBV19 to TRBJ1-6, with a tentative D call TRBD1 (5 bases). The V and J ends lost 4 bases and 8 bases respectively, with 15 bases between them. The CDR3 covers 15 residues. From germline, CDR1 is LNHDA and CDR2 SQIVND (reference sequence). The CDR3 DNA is TGTGCCAGTAGTACCCAGGACACGGGCTATTCACCCCTCCACTTT. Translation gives CASSTQDTGYSPLHF.

This CDR3 reads CAISESLTPGLETQYF. For the CDR3, the DNA is TGTGCCATCAGTGAGTCGCTTACGCCGGGCCTAGAGACCCAGTACTTC. J is TRBJ2-5 and V is TRBV10-3, with D unresolved. Germline CDR1 ENHRY, CDR2 SYGVKD. CDR3 length: 16 residues. V lost 0 bases and J lost 4, with 15 bases in between.

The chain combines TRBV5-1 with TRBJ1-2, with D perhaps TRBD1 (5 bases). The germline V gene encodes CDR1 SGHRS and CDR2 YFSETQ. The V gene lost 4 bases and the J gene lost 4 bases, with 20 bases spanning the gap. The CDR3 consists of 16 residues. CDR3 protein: CASSPPDNLGPYGYTF. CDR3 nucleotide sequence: TGCGCCAGCAGCCCCCCAGACAACTTGGGGCCCTATGGCTACACCTTC.

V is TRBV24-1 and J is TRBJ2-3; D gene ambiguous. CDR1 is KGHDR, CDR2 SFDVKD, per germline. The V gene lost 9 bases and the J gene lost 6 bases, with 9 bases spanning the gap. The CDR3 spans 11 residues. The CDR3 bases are TGTGCCACCGCGTTGAAGGATACGCAGTATTTT. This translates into CATALKDTQYF.

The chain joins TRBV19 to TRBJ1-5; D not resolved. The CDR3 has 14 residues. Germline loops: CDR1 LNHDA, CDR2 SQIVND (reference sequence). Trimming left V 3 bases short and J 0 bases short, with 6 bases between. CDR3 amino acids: CASSMGNSNQPQHF. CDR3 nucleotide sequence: TGTGCCAGTAGTATGGGGAATAGCAATCAGCCCCAGCATTTT.

Here the CDR3 DNA reads TGTGCCAGCAGCCAAATGGGACAGGGATACGAGCAGTACTTC. It codes for CASSQMGQGYEQYF. This sequence joins TRBV14 and TRBJ2-7; TRBD1 matches 9 bases. With V trimmed by 2 bases and J by 4 bases, 3 bases remained unmatched. From germline, CDR1 is SGHDN and CDR2 FVKESK. CDR3 length equals 14 residues.

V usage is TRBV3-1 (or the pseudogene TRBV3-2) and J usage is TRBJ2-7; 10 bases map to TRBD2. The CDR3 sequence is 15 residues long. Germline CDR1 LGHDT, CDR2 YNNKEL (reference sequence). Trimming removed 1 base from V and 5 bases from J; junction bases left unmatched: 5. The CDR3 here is CASSQAPGLANEQYF. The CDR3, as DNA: TGTGCCAGCAGCCAAGCGCCGGGACTAGCGAACGAGCAGTACTTC.

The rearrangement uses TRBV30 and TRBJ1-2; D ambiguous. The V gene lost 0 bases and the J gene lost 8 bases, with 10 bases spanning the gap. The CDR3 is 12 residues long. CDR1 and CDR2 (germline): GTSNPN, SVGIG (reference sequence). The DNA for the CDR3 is TGTGCCTGGAGTGTACTTGGGATGGGCTACACCTTC. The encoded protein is CAWSVLGMGYTF.

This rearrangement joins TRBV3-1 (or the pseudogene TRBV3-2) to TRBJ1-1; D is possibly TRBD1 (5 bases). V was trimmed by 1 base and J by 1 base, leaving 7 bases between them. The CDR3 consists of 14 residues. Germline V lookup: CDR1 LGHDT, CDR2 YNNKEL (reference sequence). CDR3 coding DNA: TGTGCCAGCAGCCAAGCAGGGTCGAACACTGAAGCTTTCTTT. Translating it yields CASSQAGSNTEAFF.

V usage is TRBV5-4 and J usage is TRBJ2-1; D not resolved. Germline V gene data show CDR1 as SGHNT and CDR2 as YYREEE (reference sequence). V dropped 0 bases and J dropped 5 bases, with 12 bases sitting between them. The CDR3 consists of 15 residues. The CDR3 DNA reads TGTGCCAGCAGCTTGGGTAGGCAGGCACACAATGAGCAGTTCTTC. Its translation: CASSLGRQAHNEQFF.

CDR3 coding DNA: TGTGCCAGCAGCTCGGGACAGGGTCGCACTGAAGCTTTCTTT. Protein sequence: CASSSGQGRTEAFF. The chain is built from TRBV5-4 and TRBJ1-1; 9 bases match TRBD1. The junction had 4 bases not matched to a gene; V was cut back by 3 bases and J by 4 bases. The germline CDR1 and CDR2 sequences are SGHNT and YYREEE (reference sequence). The CDR3 has 14 residues.

For the CDR3, the DNA is TGTGCCAGCAGCCAAGATGTCCAGCGGGGGAGGGTGGGTACGCAGTATTTT. Its protein product is CASSQDVQRGRVGTQYF. The V and J genes are TRBV3-1 (or the pseudogene TRBV3-2) and TRBJ2-3; TRBD2 agrees at 8 bases. The ends lost 0 bases at V and 8 bases at J; junction bases unmatched: 13. Germline V lookup: CDR1 LGHDT, CDR2 YNNKEL (reference sequence). CDR3 length equals 17 residues.

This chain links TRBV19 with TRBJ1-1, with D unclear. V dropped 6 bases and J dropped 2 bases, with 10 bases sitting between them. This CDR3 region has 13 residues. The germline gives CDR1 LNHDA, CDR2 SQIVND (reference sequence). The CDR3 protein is CASSTIANTEAFF. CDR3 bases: TGTGCCAGTAGCACAATCGCCAACACTGAAGCTTTCTTT.

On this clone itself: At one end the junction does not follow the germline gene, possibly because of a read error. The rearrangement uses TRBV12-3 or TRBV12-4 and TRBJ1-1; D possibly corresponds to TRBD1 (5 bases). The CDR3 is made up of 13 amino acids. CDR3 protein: CASSLDFRDPPFF. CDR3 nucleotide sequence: TGTGCCAGCAGTTTAGATTTCAGGGACCCCCCTTTTTTT.

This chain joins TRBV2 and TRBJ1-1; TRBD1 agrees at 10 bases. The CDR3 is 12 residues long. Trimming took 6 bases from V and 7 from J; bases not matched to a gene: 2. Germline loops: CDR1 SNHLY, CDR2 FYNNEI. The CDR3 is CASSGTGVEAFF. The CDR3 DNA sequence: TGTGCCAGCAGCGGGACAGGGGTTGAAGCTTTCTTT.

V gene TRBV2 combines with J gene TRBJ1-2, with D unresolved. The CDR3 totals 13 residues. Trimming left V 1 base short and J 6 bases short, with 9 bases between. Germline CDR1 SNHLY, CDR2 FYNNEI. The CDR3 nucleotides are TGTGCCAGCAGTGAAGGCCGGTATGATGGCTACACCTTC. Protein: CASSEGRYDGYTF.